This record covers a single TCR beta chain. There is no known antigen for this receptor. No base qualities exist here, and no much larger clone lies one base off it. The trial excluded patients who had a history of autoimmune disease or were on systemic immunosuppression. Peripheral blood for TCR sequencing was collected from all dose cohorts at baseline, on cycle 4 day 1, and on cycle 7 day 1. The samples were drawn from a first-in-human, open-label, multicenter phase I dose-escalation trial of ivuxolimab. Adults with locally advanced or metastatic melanoma, renal cell carcinoma, hepatocellular carcinoma or head and neck squamous cell carcinoma were enrolled in the trial. Before TCR sequencing, CD4+ T cells and CD8+ T cells from peripheral blood were sorted into separate populations. Genomic DNA was isolated from the sorted cells so that the TCRbeta CDR3 region could be sequenced. The immunoSEQ Assay was used for sequencing of TCRbeta CDR3 regions. In TCRdb, the immuneACCESS table is reduced to in-frame sequences with V and J assigned. These tables do not hold every clone; where another copy was compared, an unresolved V gene accounts for under half, and the others remain unexplained. Here the sample has 70,000 or so clones; about 90% occur a single time. The biggest ten clones account for roughly a tenth of the sample.

The data originate from a study of OX40 agonist ivuxolimab in advanced cancers. Some background on the complete study: The costimulatory receptor OX40 (CD134) was targeted by ivuxolimab, a fully human IgG2 agonistic monoclonal antibody. Peripheral TCRbeta sequencing aimed to test whether ivuxolimab altered TCR sequence diversity and caused clonal T-cell expansion. Partial responses occurred in three dose-escalation patients: two with cutaneous melanoma and one with hepatocellular carcinoma. Prior anti-PD-1, anti-PD-L1 or anti-CTLA-4 therapy was permitted, and about 40% of dose-escalation patients had received checkpoint inhibitors. The paper covers the monotherapy dose-escalation part of the phase I ivuxolimab trial, which included N ≈ 54 patients. A male proportion of roughly 85% and a mean age of 60 years, ranging from roughly 23 to 90, were recorded for the dose-escalation cohort. Intravenous ivuxolimab was administered to patients every 2 weeks at six dose levels: 0.01, 0.1, 0.3, 1.5, 3 and 10 mg/kg. Of the roughly 54 dose-escalation patients, hepatocellular carcinoma was present in around 20, melanoma in around 15, renal cell carcinoma in 9 and head and neck cancer in 9. Beyond this particular receptor, the publication reports: The antigen specificity of the peripheral T cells that underwent clonal expansion was not determined. Low levels of normalized T-cell clonal expansion were also seen in some patients who did not respond. After ivuxolimab, expanded clones were on average more numerous among CD8+ T cells than among CD4+ T cells. Partial responders in the 0.1-3.0 mg/kg groups had among the lowest normalized peripheral clonal expansion, especially among CD8+ T cells. At doses from 0.1 to 3.0 mg/kg, clonal expansion was seen in both CD4+ and CD8+ blood T cells between baseline and week 6.

Relative to germline, V is missing 3 bases and J is missing 0 bases, with 4 bases of the junction outside any gene match. The germline V gene encodes CDR1 KGHSH and CDR2 LQKENI. The CDR3 goes from the cysteine to the phenylalanine over 18 residues. Just CDR3 DNA is preserved here, 54 bases in frame from base 1. The chain links TRBV18 with TRBJ2-3; 15 nucleotides in the junction match TRBD2. The sample here was CD4+ or CD8+ T cells sorted from blood, taken in a trial of the OX40 agonist ivuxolimab. The source of this sequence is an adult with an advanced solid tumor such as melanoma, head and neck, liver or kidney cancer. The DNA sequence reads TGTGCCAGCTCACCTTTCGGGACTAGCGGGAGGAGCACAGATACGCAGTATTTT. Its translation reads: CASSPFGTSGRSTDTQYF.